This TCR beta chain was profiled in a study of blood T cells in healthy people across ages. There are many counts of this clonotype. Its antigen is unidentified. A J-beta primer mix and a sample-barcoded 5' primer were used in a second PCR of about 7 to 12 cycles. Each cDNA molecule was tagged by a template-switch adaptor with 12 random nucleotides. Each of the samples gave a minimum of 3 million paired-end reads that contained CDR3. MiXCR was run by TCRdb on the 5' RACE reads, yielding one entry per CDR3 protein. Here the sample spans 600,000 or so distinct CDR3 sequences, roughly 30% being singletons. Study-level results: TCR beta diversity per million T cells fell roughly linearly with age.

CDR1 and CDR2 from the germline V gene are MNHNY and SVGAGI (reference sequence). This CDR3 spans 15 amino acids. Between the trimmed V and J ends, which lost 5 bases and 0 bases, there was a span of 11 bases. What was sequenced was blood. The J gene is TRBJ1-5, the V gene TRBV6-6, with TRBD1 as a possible D gene (5 bases). The TCR originated in a woman over 75 in good health. CDR3 region: CASSTGHISNQPQHF. The CDR3, as DNA: TGTGCCAGCAGTACTGGACACATTAGCAATCAGCCCCAGCATTTT.